Following are 18 T cell receptor beta chains from one sample sequenced in a study of CD8 T cells in ankylosing spondylitis. TCRdb reprocessed the 5' RACE reads via MiXCR and lists one record per CDR3 protein. The repertoire holds 300,000 to 400,000 distinct CDR3 sequences, roughly 22% seen once, with around 13% in the top ten. Sequencing input: blood, either unsorted or a sorted T cell fraction (not recorded which). These TCRs come from a male donor with ankylosing spondylitis or in good health (not recorded which).

The chain recombines TRBV5-5 with TRBJ2-5; D may be TRBD2 (6 bases). There are 15 residues in the CDR3. The germline V and J ends were trimmed by 4 bases and 2 bases, with 15 bases remaining between them. Germline V gene lookup returns CDR1 SGHKS and CDR2 YYEKEE (reference sequence). The CDR3 bases are TGTGCCAGCAGCGCAGCCTTTCGGGGGCAAGAGACCCAGTACTTC. Its translation is CASSAAFRGQETQYF.

This clonotype was seen more than once but under ten times. This chain connects TRBV6-5 to TRBJ2-2; D remains unclear. Germline V lookup: CDR1 MNHEY, CDR2 SVGAGI. This CDR3 spans 17 amino acids. The ends were cut back, 0 bases at V and 5 bases at J, with 16 bases in the middle. CDR3 coding DNA: TGTGCCAGCAGTTACTCTAGTGGTGGTGTAGGGACCGGGGAGCTGTTTTTT. Translated: CASSYSSGGVGTGELFF.

CDR3 sequence reads: CASRLRDPQGGEAFF. The CDR3 DNA sequence: TGTGCCAGCAGATTAAGGGACCCCCAAGGAGGTGAAGCTTTCTTT. This chain connects TRBV7-9 to TRBJ1-1, with D tentatively TRBD1 (5 bases). This CDR3 is 15 amino acids long. V was trimmed by 6 bases and J by 7 bases, leaving 21 bases between them. Germline CDR1 is SEHNR and CDR2 is FQNEAQ (reference sequence).

This sequence joins TRBV9 and TRBJ2-2; maybe TRBD2 (6 bases). This CDR3 is built from 14 residues. The V gene's germline CDR1 is SGDLS and CDR2 YYNGEE. The V gene lost 6 bases and the J gene lost 2 bases, with 11 bases spanning the gap. In DNA form, the CDR3 reads TGTGCCAGCACCTCGCGGGATAACACCGGGGAGCTGTTTTTT. Its translation is CASTSRDNTGELFF.

This clonotype has more than one count but fewer than ten. The chain combines TRBV6-2 or TRBV6-3 with TRBJ2-1; possibly TRBD1 or TRBD2 for D (5 bases each). Looked up from germline, CDR1 is MNHEY and CDR2 is SVGEGT. V lost 5 bases and J 5 bases, leaving 13 bases between the germline ends. There are 14 residues in the CDR3. The CDR3, as DNA: TGTGCCAGCAGTCCCAGGGACGTTAACAATGAGCAGTTCTTC. It specifies CASSPRDVNNEQFF.

The rearrangement joins TRBV29-1 to TRBJ2-1; TRBD2 matches at 9 bases. Trimming removed 1 base from V and 6 bases from J; junction bases left unmatched: 7. The CDR3 has 15 amino acids. The V gene's germline CDR1 is SQVTM and CDR2 ANQGSEA. In DNA, the CDR3 is TGCAGCGTTGAAGGGGGCGGGGGGGCCGGCAATGAGCAGTTCTTC. This gives the protein CSVEGGGGAGNEQFF.

This clonotype has only a few counts. The chain has TRBV28 and TRBJ2-3; D possibly uses TRBD1 or TRBD2 (5 bases each). The CDR3 is made up of 16 amino acids. The V end was cut by 7 bases, the J end by 0 bases, with 17 bases between. In germline, CDR1 is MDHEN, CDR2 SYDVKM. The CDR3 DNA follows: TGTGCCAGCACCCATTGGGGCGGGCTGAGCACAGATACGCAGTATTTT. Its translation is CASTHWGGLSTDTQYF.

This clonotype occurred once. The rearrangement joins TRBV19 to TRBJ1-5; no reliable D call. V lost 2 bases and J lost 5, with 10 bases in between. The germline CDR1 and CDR2 sequences are LNHDA and SQIVND (reference sequence). CDR3 size: 14 residues. The DNA for the CDR3 is TGTGCCAGTAGTATATCGGGTCTTGATCAGCCCCAGCATTTT. Encoded protein: CASSISGLDQPQHF.

This chain connects TRBV12-3 or TRBV12-4 to TRBJ1-6; D is possibly TRBD1 (6 bases). This CDR3 spans 13 amino acids. Trimming removed 8 bases at V and 8 bases at J, with 13 bases between. The CDR3 bases are TGTGCCAGCTCCCAGGGGAAAGATTCACCCCTCCACTTT. The encoded protein is CASSQGKDSPLHF.

This chain uses TRBV6-1 with TRBJ1-3, with 7 positions matching TRBD1. V trimming: 6 bases; J trimming: 4 bases; junction bases outside the gene matches: 12. Germline V gene sequence: CDR1 MNHNS, CDR2 SASEGT. The length of the CDR3 is 16 residues. The CDR3 sequence: CASSPGQLNFGNTIYF. Here the CDR3 DNA reads TGTGCCAGCAGCCCGGGACAGTTGAATTTCGGAAACACCATATATTTT.

The rearrangement joins TRBV12-3 or TRBV12-4 to TRBJ2-5; tentatively, D is TRBD1 (6 bases). V was pared by 3 bases and J by 1 base, with 15 bases between. The CDR3 contains 16 residues. CDR3 nucleotide sequence: TGTGCCAGCAGTTTTTCTTACAGGGACCTCCAAGAGACCCAGTACTTC. It translates to CASSFSYRDLQETQYF.

This chain joins TRBV4-1 and TRBJ2-2, with TRBD2 as a possible D gene (7 bases). V lost 4 bases and J lost 4, with 13 bases in between. CDR3 length equals 15 residues. Germline CDR1 is MGHRA and CDR2 is YSYEKL. The CDR3 region is CASSLRGGSTGELFF. For the CDR3, the DNA is TGCGCCAGCAGCCTTAGGGGGGGGAGCACCGGGGAGCTGTTTTTT.

This clonotype was counted only a few times. The chain uses TRBV12-3 or TRBV12-4 and TRBJ2-7, with 7 bases aligning to TRBD1. Trimming at V came to 7 bases and at J to 0 bases, leaving 12 bases not matched to a gene. The CDR3 contains 16 residues. CDR3 bases: TGTGCCAGCATGACCCCCACAGGGGACAGCTCCTACGAGCAGTACTTC. It specifies CASMTPTGDSSYEQYF.

The chain joins TRBV12-3 or TRBV12-4 to TRBJ2-3, with 11 bases fitting TRBD2. V trimming: 3 bases; J trimming: 8 bases; junction bases outside the gene matches: 7. The CDR3 runs 15 residues. The CDR3 DNA follows: TGTGCCAGCAGTTTCAGTGGCGGGACTAGCGGTACGCAGTATTTT. Amino acids: CASSFSGGTSGTQYF.

This clonotype was seen only a few times. The chain uses TRBV7-9 and TRBJ2-2; the D gene is possibly TRBD2 (5 bases). CDR3 length: 14 amino acids. The germline V gene has CDR1 SEHNR and CDR2 FQNEAQ (reference sequence). V lost 11 bases to trimming and J lost 0 bases, with 13 bases between them. CDR3 nucleotides: TGTGCCCCCAGCCCAGCGGCGAACACCGGGGAGCTGTTTTTT. Translating gives CAPSPAANTGELFF.

The chain carries TRBV7-9 and TRBJ2-7; TRBD1 aligns across 7 bases. The germline gives CDR1 SEHNR, CDR2 FQNEAQ (reference sequence). The V gene end was trimmed by 3 bases and the J gene end by 7 bases; junction bases not matched to a gene: 6. This CDR3 region has 13 residues. This CDR3 is CASSLDNRGEQYF. CDR3 DNA: TGTGCCAGCAGCTTGGATAACAGGGGTGAGCAGTACTTC.

The chain carries TRBV7-9 and TRBJ2-1, with D tentatively TRBD2 (6 bases). Deletions cut 3 bases from V and 9 bases from J, with 18 bases between. The germline V gene encodes CDR1 SEHNR and CDR2 FQNEAQ (reference sequence). The CDR3 contains 15 residues. CDR3 DNA sequence: TGTGCCAGCAGCTTCCAGGGTCACTGGCGGGGTGAGCAGTTCTTC. Its protein is CASSFQGHWRGEQFF.

This clonotype turned up a few times. The CDR3 region is CASSLTEPIGDEQYF. Written as DNA, the CDR3 is TGTGCCAGCAGTTTGACAGAGCCTATCGGGGACGAGCAGTACTTC. V is TRBV12-3 or TRBV12-4 and J is TRBJ2-7; tentatively, D is TRBD1 or TRBD2 (5 bases each). Trimming shortened V by 3 bases and J by 5 bases, and 17 bases separated the two germline ends. The CDR3 loop spans 15 amino acids.